Included here is one TCR beta chain sequence, with context. Sequencing used immunoSEQ multiplex PCR; TCRdb keeps in-frame clones, though not all of them. Among around 83,000 clones, roughly 85% were seen once, and the ten largest hold 4.1%. The germline V gene encodes CDR1 SGHNT and CDR2 YYREEE (reference sequence). The CDR3 spans 15 residues. After removal of 3 bases from V and 8 bases from J, the junction contained 4 bases not matched to a gene. The sample originates from a study of OX40 agonist ivuxolimab in advanced cancers. The chain combines TRBV5-4 with TRBJ2-1; TRBD2 matches at 14 bases. The material was CD4+ or CD8+ T cells sorted from blood, obtained in a trial of the OX40 agonist ivuxolimab. The source of this sequence is an adult with an advanced solid tumor such as melanoma, head and neck, liver or kidney cancer. This CDR3 reads CASSSGTSGRDEQFF. For the CDR3, the DNA is TGTGCCAGCAGCTCCGGGACTAGCGGGAGAGATGAGCAGTTCTTC.